This TCR beta chain was sequenced during a study of shared T cell receptors in the human thymus. This clone showed up just a few times. The V gene's germline CDR1 is MGHRA and CDR2 YSYEKL. CDR3 length equals 20 residues. The V segment lost 1 base and the J segment 0 bases; nucleotides outside the gene matches: 10. The repertoire was sequenced with immunoSEQ multiplex PCR; TCRdb's copy has only in-frame clones and lacks some. This sample carries 700,000 to 750,000 clones, 70% to 90% of them seen once, and the ten largest clones take around 0.01%. These same data were also listed under a study on human thymus T cells.

The sample was thymocytes. The chain joins TRBV4-1 to TRBJ1-6, with 9 bases lining up with TRBD1. The TCR was taken from a girl under three years old with a congenital heart defect. CDR3: CASSQVQDRGASSYNSPLHF. CDR3 coding DNA: TGCGCCAGCAGCCAAGTGCAGGACAGGGGCGCAAGCTCCTATAATTCACCCCTCCACTTT.